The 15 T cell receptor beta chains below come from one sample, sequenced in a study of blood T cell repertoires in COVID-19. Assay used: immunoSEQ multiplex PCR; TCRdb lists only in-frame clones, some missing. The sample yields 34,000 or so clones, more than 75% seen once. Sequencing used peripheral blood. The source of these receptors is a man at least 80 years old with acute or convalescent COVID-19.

CDR3 nucleotides: TGTGCCACCAGCAGAGATCGACAGCACGGAAACACCATATATTTT. Amino acid sequence: CATSRDRQHGNTIYF. The chain uses TRBV15 and TRBJ1-3; maybe TRBD1 (5 bases). The CDR3 has 15 amino acids. From germline, CDR1 is LNHNV and CDR2 YYDKDF (reference sequence). Trimming pared 0 bases from V and 4 bases from J, leaving 10 bases between.

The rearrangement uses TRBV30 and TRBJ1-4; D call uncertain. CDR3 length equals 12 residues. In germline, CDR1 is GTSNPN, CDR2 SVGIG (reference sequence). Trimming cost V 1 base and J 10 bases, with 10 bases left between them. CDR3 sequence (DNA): TGTGCCTGGAGTGACCCGTTCGGAAAACTGTTTTTT. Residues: CAWSDPFGKLFF.

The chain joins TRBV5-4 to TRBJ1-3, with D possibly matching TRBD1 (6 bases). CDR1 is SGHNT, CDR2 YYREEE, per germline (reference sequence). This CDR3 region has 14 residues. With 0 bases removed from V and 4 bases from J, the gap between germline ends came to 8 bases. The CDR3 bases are TGTGCCAGCAGCTTGGGAGGGACAGGAAACACCATATATTTT. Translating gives CASSLGGTGNTIYF.

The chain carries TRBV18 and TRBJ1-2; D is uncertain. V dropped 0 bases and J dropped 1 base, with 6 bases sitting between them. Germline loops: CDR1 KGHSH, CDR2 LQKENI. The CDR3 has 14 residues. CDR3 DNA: TGTGCCAGCTCACCACCGGGCAATAACTATGGCTACACCTTC. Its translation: CASSPPGNNYGYTF.

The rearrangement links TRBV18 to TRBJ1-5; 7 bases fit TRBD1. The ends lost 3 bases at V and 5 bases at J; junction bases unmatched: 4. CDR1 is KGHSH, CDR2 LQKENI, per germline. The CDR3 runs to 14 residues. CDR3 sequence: CASSPGQIDQPQHF. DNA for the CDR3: TGTGCCAGCTCACCGGGACAGATCGATCAGCCCCAGCATTTT.

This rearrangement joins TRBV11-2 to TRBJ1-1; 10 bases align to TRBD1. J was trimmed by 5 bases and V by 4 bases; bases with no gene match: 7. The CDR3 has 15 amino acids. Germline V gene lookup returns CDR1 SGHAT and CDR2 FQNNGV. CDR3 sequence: CASSYTGTGVTEAFF. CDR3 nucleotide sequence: TGTGCCAGCAGCTACACCGGGACAGGGGTTACTGAAGCTTTCTTT.

CDR3 in amino acids: CASSLRSGNNEQFF. In DNA form, the CDR3 reads TGTGCCAGCAGCTTACGGTCGGGTAACAATGAGCAGTTCTTC. The chain carries TRBV11-3 and TRBJ2-1; D remains unclear. Germline V gene data show CDR1 as SGHNT and CDR2 as YENEEA. V lost 2 bases, J lost 5 bases, and 10 bases lay in between. This CDR3 contains 14 residues.

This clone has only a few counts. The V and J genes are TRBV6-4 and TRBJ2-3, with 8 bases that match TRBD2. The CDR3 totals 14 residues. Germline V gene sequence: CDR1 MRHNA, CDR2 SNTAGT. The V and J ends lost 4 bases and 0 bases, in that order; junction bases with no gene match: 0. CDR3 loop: CASSASGSTDTQYF. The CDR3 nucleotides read TGTGCCAGCAGTGCTAGCGGGAGCACAGATACGCAGTATTTT.

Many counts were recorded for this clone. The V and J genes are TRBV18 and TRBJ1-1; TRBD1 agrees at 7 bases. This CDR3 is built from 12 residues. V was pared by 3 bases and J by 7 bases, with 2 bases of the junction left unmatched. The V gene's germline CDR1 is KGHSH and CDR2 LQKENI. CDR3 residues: CASSPTGREAFF. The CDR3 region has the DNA TGTGCCAGCTCACCGACAGGGCGTGAAGCTTTCTTT.

The CDR3 coding sequence is TGTGCCAGCAGCTTTGAGGGCTTGGCAGATACGCAGTATTTT. It specifies CASSFEGLADTQYF. This chain connects TRBV7-9 to TRBJ2-3, with D possibly being TRBD2 (5 bases). Germline lookup yields CDR1 SEHNR and CDR2 FQNEAQ (reference sequence). The CDR3 spans 14 residues. Between the trimmed V and J ends, which lost 3 bases and 4 bases, there was a span of 11 bases.

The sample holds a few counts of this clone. CDR3 loop: CASSLGPHQPQHF. The DNA of the CDR3 is TGTGCCAGCAGTCTGGGCCCTCATCAGCCCCAGCATTTT. The gene calls are TRBV6-5 and TRBJ1-5; no clear D gene. The germline V gene has CDR1 MNHEY and CDR2 SVGAGI. There are 13 residues in the CDR3. V shed 5 bases and J shed 5 bases, with 10 bases lying between them.

This CDR3 reads CASSTPTGLRTEAFF. The CDR3 nucleotides are TGTGCCAGTAGTACCCCGACAGGGTTACGAACTGAAGCTTTCTTT. The chain uses TRBV19 and TRBJ1-1; TRBD1 agrees at 7 bases. V lost 4 bases to trimming and J lost 5 bases; unmatched junction nucleotides: 10. CDR1 and CDR2 (germline): LNHDA, SQIVND (reference sequence). This CDR3 is built from 15 residues.

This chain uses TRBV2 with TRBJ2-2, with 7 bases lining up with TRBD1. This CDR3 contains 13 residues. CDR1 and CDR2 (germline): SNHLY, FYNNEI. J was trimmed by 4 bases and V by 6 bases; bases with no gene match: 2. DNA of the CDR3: TGTGCCAGCAGCGACAGGGTCACCGGGGAGCTGTTTTTT. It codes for CASSDRVTGELFF.

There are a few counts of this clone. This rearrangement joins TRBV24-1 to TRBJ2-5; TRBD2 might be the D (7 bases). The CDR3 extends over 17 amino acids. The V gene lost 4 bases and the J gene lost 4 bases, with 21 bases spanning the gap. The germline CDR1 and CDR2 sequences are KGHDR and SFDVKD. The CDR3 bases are TGTGCCACCAGTGACCCTGGGGGCCCCGGGGGGCGAGAGACCCAGTACTTC. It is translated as CATSDPGGPGGRETQYF.

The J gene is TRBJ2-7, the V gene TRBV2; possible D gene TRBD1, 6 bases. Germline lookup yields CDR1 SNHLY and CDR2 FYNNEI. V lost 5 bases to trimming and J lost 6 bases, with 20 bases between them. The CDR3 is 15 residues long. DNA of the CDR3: TGTGCCAGCAGTATGCTCAGAACTCAGGGGTCCGAGCAGTACTTC. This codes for CASSMLRTQGSEQYF.